These T cell receptor beta chains were read from a single sample in a study of blood T cell repertoires in COVID-19. Sequenced by immunoSEQ multiplex PCR; TCRdb stores in-frame clones only, minus some. The data hold roughly 81,000 clones, with about four fifths observed a single time. The specimen was peripheral blood. Receptors originate from a woman in her 70s with acute or convalescent COVID-19. Both conserved end residues are part of each CDR3. A D gene is named only where the DNA matches it firmly. Some rows have no size entry. The others give once, few or many, or a class for an expanded clone.

j_gene: TRBJ1-1; v_gene: TRBV19; abundance: once; d_gene: -; CDR3aa: CASSTKVRDTNTEAFF; CDR3nt: TGTGCCAGTAGTACTAAGGTACGCGACACGAACACTGAAGCTTTCTTT
j_gene: TRBJ1-6; v_gene: TRBV29-1; abundance: -; d_gene: TRBD1; CDR3aa: CSASRGDNSPLHF; CDR3nt: TGCAGCGCGTCCAGGGGGGATAATTCACCCCTCCACTTT
j_gene: TRBJ1-1; v_gene: TRBV5-1; abundance: -; d_gene: TRBD1; CDR3aa: CASSLSPPGQAGTEAFF; CDR3nt: TGCGCCAGCAGCTTGTCCCCCCCGGGACAGGCGGGAACTGAAGCTTTCTTT
j_gene: TRBJ2-5; v_gene: TRBV5-1; abundance: -; d_gene: TRBD2; CDR3aa: CASSLGLAGGSQETQYF; CDR3nt: TGCGCCAGCAGCCTTGGACTAGCGGGGGGAAGCCAAGAGACCCAGTACTTC
j_gene: TRBJ1-2; v_gene: TRBV6-5; abundance: once; d_gene: -; CDR3aa: CASSYLGQGLGYGYTF; CDR3nt: TGTGCCAGCAGTTACTTAGGGCAGGGTCTTGGCTATGGCTACACCTTC
j_gene: TRBJ2-5; v_gene: TRBV9; abundance: -; d_gene: TRBD2; CDR3aa: CASSVLAGETQYF; CDR3nt: TGTGCCAGCAGCGTATTAGCGGGGGAGACCCAGTACTTC
j_gene: TRBJ2-2; v_gene: TRBV11-1; abundance: -; d_gene: TRBD1; CDR3aa: CASSPWTGNTGELFF; CDR3nt: TGTGCCAGCAGCCCATGGACAGGGAACACCGGGGAGCTGTTTTTT
j_gene: TRBJ2-3; v_gene: TRBV5-4; abundance: -; d_gene: -; CDR3aa: CASSIGLNLQTDTQYF; CDR3nt: TGTGCCAGCAGCATTGGACTCAACCTGCAGACAGATACGCAGTATTTT
j_gene: TRBJ1-6; v_gene: TRBV28; abundance: -; d_gene: -; CDR3aa: CASSLRHDPAPLHF; CDR3nt: TGTGCCAGCAGTTTACGACACGATCCGGCACCCCTCCACTTT
j_gene: TRBJ1-4; v_gene: TRBV6-5; abundance: -; d_gene: -; CDR3aa: CASRRGLRGEKLFF; CDR3nt: TGTGCCAGCAGGCGGGGACTGAGAGGTGAAAAACTGTTTTTT
j_gene: TRBJ1-4; v_gene: TRBV18; abundance: -; d_gene: TRBD1; CDR3aa: CASSYGTDEKLFF; CDR3nt: TGTGCCAGCTCATACGGGACAGATGAAAAACTGTTTTTT
j_gene: TRBJ2-3; v_gene: TRBV27; abundance: -; d_gene: TRBD2; CDR3aa: CASSFGGVGSDTQYF; CDR3nt: TGTGCCAGCAGTTTTGGGGGGGTGGGTTCAGATACGCAGTATTTT
j_gene: TRBJ1-5; v_gene: TRBV2; abundance: -; d_gene: TRBD1; CDR3aa: CASSGDSAQPQHF; CDR3nt: TGTGCCAGCAGTGGGGACAGTGCCCAGCCCCAGCATTTT
j_gene: TRBJ1-1; v_gene: TRBV18; abundance: -; d_gene: -; CDR3aa: CASSPPGVPGLVEAFF; CDR3nt: TGTGCCAGCTCACCACCGGGAGTCCCGGGACTGGTTGAAGCTTTCTTT
j_gene: TRBJ2-1; v_gene: TRBV30; abundance: -; d_gene: -; CDR3aa: CAWAKPPSSYNEQFF; CDR3nt: TGTGCCTGGGCGAAACCCCCGAGCTCCTACAATGAGCAGTTCTTC
j_gene: TRBJ1-2; v_gene: TRBV7-9; abundance: -; d_gene: -; CDR3aa: CASSLALAGADGYTF; CDR3nt: TGTGCCAGCAGCTTAGCGCTAGCGGGTGCTGATGGCTACACCTTC
j_gene: TRBJ2-5; v_gene: TRBV14; abundance: -; d_gene: -; CDR3aa: CASSQVPNQETQYF; CDR3nt: TGTGCCAGCAGCCAAGTCCCAAATCAAGAGACCCAGTACTTC
j_gene: TRBJ1-2; v_gene: TRBV11-3; abundance: -; d_gene: -; CDR3aa: CASSPRPGTPNYGYTF; CDR3nt: TGTGCCAGCAGCCCGAGACCCGGGACACCGAACTATGGCTACACCTTC
j_gene: TRBJ2-2; v_gene: TRBV11-2; abundance: -; d_gene: -; CDR3aa: CASSLDLGNTGELFF; CDR3nt: TGTGCCAGCAGCTTAGATTTGGGCAACACCGGGGAGCTGTTTTTT
j_gene: TRBJ1-4; v_gene: TRBV5-1; abundance: -; d_gene: TRBD1; CDR3aa: CASSPGTDGEKLFF; CDR3nt: TGCGCCAGCAGCCCCGGGACAGATGGTGAAAAACTGTTTTTT
j_gene: TRBJ1-1; v_gene: TRBV12-5; abundance: once; d_gene: TRBD1; CDR3aa: CASGSGQGAPSNTEAFF; CDR3nt: TGTGCTAGTGGTTCCGGACAGGGGGCCCCCTCGAACACTGAAGCTTTCTTT
j_gene: TRBJ1-5; v_gene: TRBV9; abundance: -; d_gene: -; CDR3aa: CASSVGPENNQPQHF; CDR3nt: TGTGCCAGCAGCGTAGGGCCCGAAAACAATCAGCCCCAGCATTTT
j_gene: TRBJ1-1; v_gene: TRBV29-1; abundance: -; d_gene: -; CDR3aa: CSVGKVLDTEAFF; CDR3nt: TGCAGCGTTGGAAAAGTACTCGACACTGAAGCTTTCTTT
j_gene: TRBJ1-2; v_gene: TRBV11-2; abundance: few; d_gene: -; CDR3aa: CASSLFSTNTNYGYTF; CDR3nt: TGTGCCAGCAGCTTATTCTCCACAAACACTAACTATGGCTACACCTTC
j_gene: TRBJ2-1; v_gene: TRBV7-9; abundance: -; d_gene: -; CDR3aa: CASSPRGSYENNEQFF; CDR3nt: TGTGCCAGCAGCCCGAGGGGGTCTTACGAGAACAATGAGCAGTTCTTC
j_gene: TRBJ2-3; v_gene: TRBV7-9; abundance: -; d_gene: -; CDR3aa: CASSPRGGTDTQYF; CDR3nt: TGTGCCAGCAGCCCAAGAGGCGGCACAGATACGCAGTATTTT
j_gene: TRBJ2-1; v_gene: TRBV18; abundance: -; d_gene: -; CDR3aa: CASSLLGGLYNEQFF; CDR3nt: TGTGCCAGCTCACTACTCGGGGGACTCTACAATGAGCAGTTCTTC
j_gene: TRBJ2-3; v_gene: TRBV19; abundance: -; d_gene: TRBD1; CDR3aa: CASSGRDRVLGTDTQYF; CDR3nt: TGTGCCAGTAGTGGCCGGGACAGGGTATTAGGTACAGATACGCAGTATTTT
j_gene: TRBJ1-2; v_gene: TRBV18; abundance: -; d_gene: -; CDR3aa: CASSPGGRYGYTF; CDR3nt: TGTGCCAGCTCACCAGGCGGAAGATATGGCTACACCTTC
j_gene: TRBJ1-5; v_gene: TRBV30; abundance: -; d_gene: TRBD1; CDR3aa: CAWSLGTGAINQPQHF; CDR3nt: TGTGCCTGGAGTCTCGGGACAGGGGCTATCAATCAGCCCCAGCATTTT
j_gene: TRBJ1-5; v_gene: TRBV7-3; abundance: few; d_gene: TRBD1; CDR3aa: CASSLTGDGNQPQHF; CDR3nt: TGTGCCAGCAGCCTGACAGGGGATGGCAATCAGCCCCAGCATTTT
j_gene: TRBJ1-1; v_gene: TRBV19; abundance: -; d_gene: TRBD1; CDR3aa: CASSPGQGAGNTEAFF; CDR3nt: TGTGCCAGTAGTCCGGGACAGGGGGCGGGGAACACTGAAGCTTTCTTT
j_gene: TRBJ2-3; v_gene: TRBV5-5; abundance: -; d_gene: TRBD1; CDR3aa: CASSLNRGTDTQYF; CDR3nt: TGTGCCAGCAGCTTGAACAGGGGTACAGATACGCAGTATTTT
j_gene: TRBJ2-1; v_gene: TRBV2; abundance: -; d_gene: TRBD2; CDR3aa: CASSGLAGGEQFF; CDR3nt: TGTGCCAGCAGTGGCCTAGCGGGGGGCGAGCAGTTCTTC
j_gene: TRBJ1-5; v_gene: TRBV2; abundance: -; d_gene: TRBD1; CDR3aa: CASTAGTGAIQPQHF; CDR3nt: TGTGCCAGCACCGCGGGGACAGGGGCCATTCAGCCCCAGCATTTT
j_gene: TRBJ1-3; v_gene: TRBV28; abundance: -; d_gene: TRBD1; CDR3aa: CASSGGQGKNHGNTIYF; CDR3nt: TGTGCCAGCAGCGGGGGACAGGGAAAGAATCATGGAAACACCATATATTTT
j_gene: TRBJ2-3; v_gene: TRBV6-2/TRBV6-3; abundance: -; d_gene: TRBD2; CDR3aa: CASSPAGGFTDTQYF; CDR3nt: TGTGCCAGCAGTCCGGCGGGGGGGTTCACAGATACGCAGTATTTT
j_gene: TRBJ2-7; v_gene: TRBV5-1; abundance: -; d_gene: -; CDR3aa: CASSLAQGGFYEQYF; CDR3nt: TGCGCCAGCAGCTTGGCCCAGGGGGGCTTTTACGAGCAGTACTTC
j_gene: TRBJ2-6; v_gene: TRBV28; abundance: -; d_gene: -; CDR3aa: CASSSPGFPFSGANVLTF; CDR3nt: TGTGCCAGCAGTTCCCCAGGGTTCCCCTTTTCTGGGGCCAACGTCCTGACTTTC
j_gene: TRBJ1-3; v_gene: TRBV5-1; abundance: -; d_gene: -; CDR3aa: CASSSGGSGNTIYF; CDR3nt: TGCGCCAGCAGCTCCGGCGGCTCTGGAAACACCATATATTTT
j_gene: TRBJ1-6; v_gene: TRBV7-9; abundance: -; d_gene: -; CDR3aa: CASSLFSSYNSPLHF; CDR3nt: TGTGCCAGCAGCTTATTCTCCTCCTATAATTCACCCCTCCACTTT
j_gene: TRBJ1-2; v_gene: TRBV7-2; abundance: -; d_gene: TRBD1; CDR3aa: CASSVDRGDGYTF; CDR3nt: TGTGCCAGCAGCGTGGACAGGGGGGATGGCTACACCTTC
j_gene: TRBJ1-6; v_gene: TRBV30; abundance: -; d_gene: TRBD1; CDR3aa: CAWSVRDRLLPLHF; CDR3nt: TGTGCCTGGAGTGTAAGGGACAGACTTCTTCCCCTCCACTTT
j_gene: TRBJ1-6; v_gene: TRBV9; abundance: few; d_gene: -; CDR3aa: CASSVYANNSPLHF; CDR3nt: TGTGCCAGCAGCGTCTACGCGAATAATTCACCCCTCCACTTT